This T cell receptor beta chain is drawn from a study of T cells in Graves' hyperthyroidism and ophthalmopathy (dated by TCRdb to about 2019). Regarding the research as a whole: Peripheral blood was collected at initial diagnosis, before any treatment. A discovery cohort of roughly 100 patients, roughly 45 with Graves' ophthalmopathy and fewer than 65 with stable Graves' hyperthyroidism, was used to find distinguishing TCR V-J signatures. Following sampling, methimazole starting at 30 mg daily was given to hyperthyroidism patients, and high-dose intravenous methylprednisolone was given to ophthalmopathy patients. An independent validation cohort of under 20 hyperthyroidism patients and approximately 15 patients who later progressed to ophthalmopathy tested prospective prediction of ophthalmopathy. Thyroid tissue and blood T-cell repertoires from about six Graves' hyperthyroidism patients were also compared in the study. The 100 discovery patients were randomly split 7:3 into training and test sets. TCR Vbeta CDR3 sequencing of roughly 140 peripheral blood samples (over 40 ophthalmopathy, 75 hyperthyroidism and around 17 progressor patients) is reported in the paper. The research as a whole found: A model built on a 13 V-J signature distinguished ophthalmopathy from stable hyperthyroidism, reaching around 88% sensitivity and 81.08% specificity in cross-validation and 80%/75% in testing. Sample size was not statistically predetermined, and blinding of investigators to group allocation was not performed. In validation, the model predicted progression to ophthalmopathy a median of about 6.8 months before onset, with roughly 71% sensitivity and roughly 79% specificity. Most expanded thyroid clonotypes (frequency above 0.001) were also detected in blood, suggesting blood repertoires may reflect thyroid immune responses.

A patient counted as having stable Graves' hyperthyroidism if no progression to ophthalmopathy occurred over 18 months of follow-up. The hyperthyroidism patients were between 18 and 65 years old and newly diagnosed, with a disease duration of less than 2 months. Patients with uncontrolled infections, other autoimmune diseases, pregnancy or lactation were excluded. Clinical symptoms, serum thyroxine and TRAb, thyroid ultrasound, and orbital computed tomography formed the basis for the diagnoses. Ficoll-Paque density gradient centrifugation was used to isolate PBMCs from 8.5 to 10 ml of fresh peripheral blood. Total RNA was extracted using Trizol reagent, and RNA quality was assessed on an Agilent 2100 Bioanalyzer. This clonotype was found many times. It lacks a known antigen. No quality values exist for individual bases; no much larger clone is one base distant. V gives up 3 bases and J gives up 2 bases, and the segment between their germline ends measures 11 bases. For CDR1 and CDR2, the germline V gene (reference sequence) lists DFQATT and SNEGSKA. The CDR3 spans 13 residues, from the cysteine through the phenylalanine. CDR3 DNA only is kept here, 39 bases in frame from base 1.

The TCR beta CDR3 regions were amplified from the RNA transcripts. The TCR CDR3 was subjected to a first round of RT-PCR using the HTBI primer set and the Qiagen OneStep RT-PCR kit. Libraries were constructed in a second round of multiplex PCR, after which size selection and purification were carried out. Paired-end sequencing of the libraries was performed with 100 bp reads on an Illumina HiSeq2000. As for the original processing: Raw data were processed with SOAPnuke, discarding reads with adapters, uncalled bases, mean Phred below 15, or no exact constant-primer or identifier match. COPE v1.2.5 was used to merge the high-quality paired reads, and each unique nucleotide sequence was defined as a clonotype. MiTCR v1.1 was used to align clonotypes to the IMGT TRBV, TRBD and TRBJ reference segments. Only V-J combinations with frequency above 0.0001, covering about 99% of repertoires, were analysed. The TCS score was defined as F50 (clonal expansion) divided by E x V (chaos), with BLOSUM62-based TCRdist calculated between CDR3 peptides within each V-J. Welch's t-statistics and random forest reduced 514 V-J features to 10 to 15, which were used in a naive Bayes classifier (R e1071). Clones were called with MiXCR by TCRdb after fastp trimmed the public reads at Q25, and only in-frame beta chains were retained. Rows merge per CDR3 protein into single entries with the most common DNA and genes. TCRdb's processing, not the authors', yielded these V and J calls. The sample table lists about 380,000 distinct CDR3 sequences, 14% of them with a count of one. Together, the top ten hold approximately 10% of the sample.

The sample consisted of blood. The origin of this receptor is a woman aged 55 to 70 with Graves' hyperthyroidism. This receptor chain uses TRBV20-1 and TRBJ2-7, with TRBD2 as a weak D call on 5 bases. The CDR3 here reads CSARRTSAYEQYF. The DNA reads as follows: TGCAGTGCTAGGCGGACTTCTGCCTACGAGCAGTACTTC.